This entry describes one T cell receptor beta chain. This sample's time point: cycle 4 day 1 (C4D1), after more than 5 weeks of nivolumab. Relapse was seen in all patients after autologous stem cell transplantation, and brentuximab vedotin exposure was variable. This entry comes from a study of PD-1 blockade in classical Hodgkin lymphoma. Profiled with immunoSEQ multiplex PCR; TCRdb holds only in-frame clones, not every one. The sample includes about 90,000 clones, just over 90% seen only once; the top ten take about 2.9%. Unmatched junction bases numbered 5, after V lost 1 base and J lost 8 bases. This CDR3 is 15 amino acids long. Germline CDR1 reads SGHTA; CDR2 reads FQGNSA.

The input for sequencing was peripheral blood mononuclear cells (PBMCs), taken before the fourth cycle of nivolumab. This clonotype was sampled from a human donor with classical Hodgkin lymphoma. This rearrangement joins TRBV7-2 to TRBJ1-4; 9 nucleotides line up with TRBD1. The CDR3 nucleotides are TGTGCCAGCAGCTTAGAGGGACAGGGCTTAGAAAAACTGTTTTTT. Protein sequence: CASSLEGQGLEKLFF.